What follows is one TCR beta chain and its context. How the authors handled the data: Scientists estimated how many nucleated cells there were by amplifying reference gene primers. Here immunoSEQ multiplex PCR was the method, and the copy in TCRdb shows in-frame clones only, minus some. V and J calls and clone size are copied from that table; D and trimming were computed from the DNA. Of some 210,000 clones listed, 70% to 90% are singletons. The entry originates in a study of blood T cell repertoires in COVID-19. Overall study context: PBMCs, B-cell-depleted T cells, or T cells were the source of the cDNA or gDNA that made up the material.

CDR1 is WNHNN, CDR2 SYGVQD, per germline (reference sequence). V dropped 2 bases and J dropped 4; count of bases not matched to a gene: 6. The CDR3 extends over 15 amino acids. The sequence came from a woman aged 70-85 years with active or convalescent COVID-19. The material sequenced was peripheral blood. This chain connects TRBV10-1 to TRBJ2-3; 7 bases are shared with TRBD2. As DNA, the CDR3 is TGCGCCAGCAGTGAGCAGGGCGGGAGTGCAGATACGCAGTATTTT. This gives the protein CASSEQGGSADTQYF.